The clone carrying this T cell receptor beta chain showed up just a few times. Its specificity is unknown. This sample is drawn from a study of blood T cells in healthy people across ages. Broader study findings: As age increased, TCR beta diversity per million T cells fell in a roughly linear fashion. Relative to aged donors, long-lived donors carried more naive CD4+ cells and displayed higher diversity.

Trimming shortened V by 3 bases and J by 0 bases, and 6 bases separated the two germline ends. The CDR3 runs 15 residues. Germline V lookup: CDR1 MNHNS, CDR2 SASEGT. PCR was performed a second time for 7 to 11 cycles using a sample-barcoded 5' primer and a J-beta primer mix. TCRdb re-called the 5' RACE reads with MiXCR, one entry per CDR3 protein. The sample holds about 670,000 distinct CDR3 sequences, around 41% seen once. The extraction recovered at least 5.5 micrograms of total RNA per sample. The sequencing sample was made of blood. The chain joins TRBV6-1 to TRBJ1-6; D is uncertain. The sequence was collected from an older man in good health. The CDR3 DNA is TGTGCCAGCAGTGAGGGGAGCTCCTATAATTCACCCCTCCACTTT. This codes for CASSEGSSYNSPLHF.